This T cell receptor beta chain came from a study of blood T cell repertoires in COVID-19 (TCRdb year 2020). As for the study more broadly: Collaborator samples came from the United States, Italy and Spain and covered acute and convalescent phases of COVID-19. The prospective study material was composed of cDNA or gDNA derived from T cells, B-cell-depleted T cells, or PBMCs. Subjects who had been exposed to COVID-19, were actively infected with it, or had recovered from it provided the deeply sampled blood TCRbeta repertoires that made up the dataset. A freely available public database, intended as a resource for researchers studying the immune response to SARS-CoV-2, is where the repertoires were released. The samples were drawn from the first 160 participants of the ongoing ImmuneRACE study and from under 1,500 subjects provided by 6 global collaborators. Nearly every sample came with metadata listing a de-identified subject ID, COVID-19 status, age in years and sex. HLA class I and class II types, where available, came from metadata supplied by the sample provider rather than from assay-based typing. General conclusions and limits of the study: The quantity of clinical and demographic metadata differed by source and by participant and was supplied without curation.

Enrolling through a virtual design, the prospective study's participants ranged in age from roughly 18 to 100 years and lived across more than 20 United States geographic areas. In the prospective study, participants were assigned to cohorts based on the clinical history participants reported in a screening survey and a study questionnaire. For ImmuneRACE Cohort 3, a participant was defined as recovered based on two consecutive negative NP/OP PCR tests, clearance by a healthcare professional, or resolution of symptoms. In the prospective study, whole blood, serum and a nasopharyngeal or oropharyngeal swab were collected from each participant by mobile phlebotomists. Prospective study participants could optionally give additional blood draws and questionnaires over an approximately 2-month period. Blood samples from the prospective study were shipped frozen or at room temperature prior to DNA extraction.

CDR1 and CDR2 were assigned from the germline V gene as SGHDT and YYEEEE. V gives up 2 bases and J gives up 1 base, and the segment between their germline ends measures 4 bases. The CDR3 sequence holds 14 residues, the cysteine and phenylalanine included. The only DNA kept is the CDR3, 42 bases in frame from the first base. To note about this clone: Its antigen is currently not known. No qualities accompany the bases; no much larger clone lies one base away.

TCRbeta CDR3 regions were amplified from genomic DNA using the immunoSEQ Assay, a bias-controlled multiplex PCR. In the authors' own workflow: Within the assay, amplification of reference gene primers was used to estimate how many nucleated cells each sample contained. To quantify the absolute abundance of each unique TCRbeta CDR3 rearrangement, sequence reads were collapsed and filtered. Productive Simpson clonality was computed per sample as the square root of Simpson's diversity index over productive rearrangements. The immuneACCESS repertoire file appears here via TCRdb, limited to in-frame rearrangements. These files lack a portion of the clones; in checked studies, under half of the deficit traces to unresolved V genes, and the cause of the others is not known. The V and J calls and clone size were taken over from that table, and D and trimming were inferred from the DNA. This sample holds roughly 240,000 clones; approximately 85% were observed only once. The leading ten clones occupy 2% to 2.5% of the sample.

The origin of this receptor is a woman aged 45 to 65 who had recovered from COVID-19. The rearranged chain carries TRBV5-6 and TRBJ1-6; the D gene cannot be named for sure. Sequences were obtained from PBMCs or T cells enriched from blood (not recorded which). The CDR3 has the sequence CASSFRSYNSPLHF. The DNA sequence is as follows: TGTGCCAGCAGCTTTCGGTCCTATAATTCACCCCTCCACTTT.